These 17 T cell receptor beta chains were all obtained from the same sample, sequenced in a study of cytomegalovirus exposure and HLA in healthy donors. PCR used 60 Vbeta primers and 13 Jbeta primers. Using immunoSEQ multiplex PCR, the repertoire was profiled, and TCRdb retains in-frame clones only, with some absent. The sample consists of around 200,000 clones, 80% of them appearing once. Sequenced material: PBMCs. The source of these receptors is a boy aged 10-17 years in good health and CMV-seronegative.

V is TRBV7-9 and J is TRBJ1-5; D uncertain. The CDR3 length is 14 residues. Germline CDR1 is SEHNR and CDR2 is FQNEAQ (reference sequence). The germline V and J ends were trimmed by 5 bases and 4 bases, with 12 bases remaining between them. In DNA form, the CDR3 reads TGTGCCAGCAGCCCGTTTCCGGAGAATCAGCCCCAGCATTTT. Translated: CASSPFPENQPQHF.

The chain carries TRBV7-9 and TRBJ2-1; 10 bases are a match to TRBD1. The CDR3 totals 15 residues. From germline, CDR1 is SEHNR and CDR2 FQNEAQ (reference sequence). With V trimmed by 5 bases and J by 8 bases, 9 bases remained unmatched. Written as DNA, the CDR3 is TGTGCCAGCAGCGACCGGGACAGGGGAAACGATGAGCAGTTCTTC. This codes for CASSDRDRGNDEQFF.

The chain combines TRBV7-8 with TRBJ2-2, with a weak D call TRBD2 (5 bases). The CDR3 spans 17 residues. V lost 7 bases, J lost 3 bases, and 21 bases lay in between. Germline V gene lookup returns CDR1 SGHVS and CDR2 FQNEAQ. CDR3 nucleotides: TGTGCCAGCATTTCTCGGGGAAGTCTAGGGTACACCGGGGAGCTGTTTTTT. It codes for CASISRGSLGYTGELFF.

V gene TRBV4-1 combines with J gene TRBJ2-2; 12 bases match TRBD2. In germline, CDR1 is MGHRA, CDR2 YSYEKL. Germline trimming cut 4 bases from V and 6 bases from J; bases unmatched to any gene: 9. The CDR3 spans 17 residues. The CDR3 region has the DNA TGCGCCAGCAGCCCTCGCCTAGCGGGAGGGATAGCCGGGGAGCTGTTTTTT. The encoded protein is CASSPRLAGGIAGELFF.

The chain combines TRBV10-3 with TRBJ2-2; 11 nucleotides line up with TRBD1. Losses at the gene ends were 6 bases for V and 3 bases for J; bases not matched to a gene: 9. This CDR3 has 17 amino acids. CDR1 is ENHRY, CDR2 SYGVKD, per germline. This CDR3 is CAIRDRGRGLDTGELFF. The CDR3 nucleotides are TGTGCCATCAGGGACAGGGGGCGAGGGTTGGACACCGGGGAGCTGTTTTTT.

This rearrangement joins TRBV29-1 to TRBJ2-7; 9 bases fit TRBD1. Germline V gene data show CDR1 as SQVTM and CDR2 as ANQGSEA. The junction had 10 bases not matched to a gene; V was cut back by 6 bases and J by 7 bases. The length of the CDR3 is 13 residues. CDR3 sequence: CSVRDRELLEQYF. Written as DNA, the CDR3 is TGCAGCGTCAGGGACAGGGAACTTCTGGAGCAGTACTTC.

The chain is built from TRBV29-1 and TRBJ1-4; 11 bases align to TRBD1. V was pared by 6 bases and J by 8 bases, with 5 bases of the junction left unmatched. This CDR3 has 13 amino acids. Germline CDR1 SQVTM, CDR2 ANQGSEA. In DNA, the CDR3 is TGCAGCGTAGCCGGGACAGGGGGGGAAAAACTGTTTTTT. Protein product: CSVAGTGGEKLFF.

This clone was counted a single time. The chain uses TRBV4-2 and TRBJ2-1, with TRBD2 matching over 8 bases. This CDR3 contains 15 residues. Germline V lookup: CDR1 LGHNA, CDR2 YNFKEQ. The junction had 6 bases not matched to a gene; V was cut back by 2 bases and J by 6 bases. Written as DNA, the CDR3 is TGTGCCAGCAGCCAAACGGGGGGGACCGCCAATGAGCAGTTCTTC. Translation gives CASSQTGGTANEQFF.

The chain links TRBV12-5 to TRBJ2-3; maybe TRBD1 (6 bases). The CDR3 consists of 16 residues. V lost 1 base and J 2 bases, leaving 13 bases between the germline ends. The germline V gene has CDR1 LGHNT and CDR2 FRNRAP. The CDR3: CASGLAGGRATDTQYF. The CDR3 DNA reads TGTGCTAGTGGTTTGGCTGGGGGCAGGGCCACAGATACGCAGTATTTT.

The rearrangement uses TRBV5-4 and TRBJ1-1; D perhaps matches TRBD1 (6 bases). CDR1 and CDR2 from the germline V gene are SGHNT and YYREEE (reference sequence). The V end lost 1 base, the J end lost 3 bases, and 16 bases lay between the germline ends. CDR3 length equals 16 residues. CDR3 coding DNA: TGTGCCAGCAGCTTGCCAACAGGGATGGGTGACACTGAAGCTTTCTTT. This sequence encodes CASSLPTGMGDTEAFF.

The chain has TRBV9 and TRBJ2-1; TRBD2 matches 8 bases. The CDR3 spans 17 residues. Trimming took 4 bases from V and 5 from J; bases not matched to a gene: 14. Looked up from germline, CDR1 is SGDLS and CDR2 is YYNGEE. CDR3 sequence: CASSPLFGAGVHNEQFF. The CDR3 coding sequence is TGTGCCAGCAGCCCGTTGTTTGGAGCGGGAGTTCACAATGAGCAGTTCTTC.

The chain recombines TRBV9 with TRBJ1-1, with D possibly TRBD1 on 6 matching bases. Germline V gene lookup returns CDR1 SGDLS and CDR2 YYNGEE. The CDR3 consists of 15 residues. V was shortened by 4 bases and J by 0 bases, with 13 bases between the two germline ends. Here the CDR3 DNA reads TGTGCCAGCAGCTCCCGGACAGTGATGAACACTGAAGCTTTCTTT. This translates into CASSSRTVMNTEAFF. The whole variable domain, filled in from reference TRBV9 and TRBJ1-1, reads DSGVTQTPKHLITATGQRVTLRCSPRSGDLSVYWYQQSLDQGLQFLIQYYNGEERAKGNILERFSAQQFPDLHSELNLSSLELGDSALYFCASSSRTVMNTEAFFGQGTRLTVV.

Remarks on this clone: The identical CDR3 is also encoded by other nucleotide sequences in the sample. This chain joins TRBV11-2 and TRBJ1-2; 8 bases line up with TRBD1. The CDR3 covers 14 residues. Germline CDR1 SGHAT, CDR2 FQNNGV. The J segment lost 4 bases and the V segment lost 3 bases, leaving 4 bases of the junction unmatched. The CDR3 loop reads CASSLDREVYGYTF. CDR3 DNA: TGTGCCAGCAGCTTGGACAGGGAGGTCTATGGCTACACCTTC.

A word on this clone: Other DNA sequences in the same sample also yield this CDR3. This chain joins TRBV11-2 and TRBJ2-3; D not certain. This CDR3 region has 13 residues. The V end lost 3 bases, the J end lost 1 base, and 5 bases lay between the germline ends. Germline V gene sequence: CDR1 SGHAT, CDR2 FQNNGV. CDR3 coding DNA: TGTGCCAGCAGCTTGGCGGGCACAGATACGCAGTATTTT. This encodes CASSLAGTDTQYF.

The V call is TRBV29-1, the J call TRBJ2-5, with 12 bases aligning to TRBD1. Germline V gives CDR1 SQVTM, CDR2 ANQGSEA. The CDR3 extends over 14 amino acids. The J segment lost 5 bases and the V segment lost 7 bases, leaving 8 bases of the junction unmatched. The CDR3 region has the DNA TGCAGCGCTGGTTGGGACAGGGGGCTTGAGACCCAGTACTTC. It is translated as CSAGWDRGLETQYF.

V gene TRBV12-5 combines with J gene TRBJ2-1; D perhaps matches TRBD1 (6 bases). V dropped 2 bases and J dropped 6 bases, with 14 bases sitting between them. The CDR3 contains 15 residues. Germline V gene sequence: CDR1 LGHNT, CDR2 FRNRAP. For the CDR3, the DNA is TGTGCTAGTGGTTTGATGGGGGCGTCTGCCAATGAGCAGTTCTTC. Amino acids: CASGLMGASANEQFF.

This clone was seen a few times. The J gene is TRBJ1-3, the V gene TRBV19; 11 bases are a match to TRBD1. The length of the CDR3 is 15 residues. CDR1 is LNHDA, CDR2 SQIVND, per germline (reference sequence). V was clipped by 6 bases and J by 2 bases; unmatched bases: 3. Here the CDR3 reads CASRDRGPPGNTIYF. The CDR3 region has the DNA TGTGCCAGTAGGGACAGGGGGCCTCCTGGAAACACCATATATTTT.